Listed below are T cell receptor beta chains from one sample, sequenced in a study of glioma-infiltrating T cells. One entry per CDR3 protein, called by TCRdb with MiXCR from the multiplex PCR reads. This sample has under 130,000 distinct CDR3 sequences, with approximately 28% found just once. Sequencing was done on a sample of glioma tissue, nonneoplastic brain tissue, or PBMCs (not recorded which). The receptors stem from a human donor with low-grade glioma or glioblastoma, undergoing nonglioma brain surgery, or in good health (not recorded which). The CDR3 runs from the conserved cysteine through the conserved F or W.

TRBV20-1,TRBJ1-1,CSTIRESRLDTEAFF
TRBV6-1,TRBJ2-1,CASRLDRSNEQFF
TRBV5-4,TRBJ2-1,CASSPGGVRGGDEQFF
TRBV18,TRBJ1-1,CASSLIDSNTEAFF
TRBV19,TRBJ1-5,CASSDGTGVGSNQPQHF
TRBV3-1,TRBJ2-7,CASSPLAGQGVHEQYF
TRBV18,TRBJ1-3,CASSPGTGRNTIYF
TRBV4-1,TRBJ2-3,CASSPSRGGESDTQYF
TRBV28,TRBJ2-5,CASSPRLSLVRETQYF
TRBV6-6,TRBJ2-7,CASSYERLDGSYEQYF
TRBV29-1,TRBJ1-1,CSVDHGRNTGAFF
TRBV19,TRBJ1-5,CASSPGLDQPQHF
TRBV11-2,TRBJ1-1,CASRFIGATEAFF
TRBV6-1,TRBJ2-1,CASRAVFGEQFF
TRBV3-1,TRBJ1-5,CASSQDPRQPQHF
TRBV6-1,TRBJ1-2,CASSRTGSNYGYTF
TRBV7-9,TRBJ1-2,CASSADRGRVYGYTF
TRBV27,TRBJ2-3,CASSFRRTSTDTQYF
TRBV29-1,TRBJ1-5,CSVEDPQGAGQPQHF
TRBV7-2,TRBJ2-5,CASSRKGRETQYF
TRBV18,TRBJ2-7,CASSPDREEQYF
TRBV24-1,TRBJ2-3,CATSSEPDTQYF
TRBV19,TRBJ1-1,CASLKMERNTEAFF
TRBV20-1,TRBJ2-3,CSASLTSGGSTDTQYF